This entry concerns a single T cell receptor beta chain. As originally analysed: Estimation of nucleated cell counts relied on the amplification of reference gene primers. Using immunoSEQ multiplex PCR, the repertoire was profiled, and TCRdb retains in-frame clones only, with some absent. V and J calls and clone size are given by that table; D and trimming were obtained from the DNA. The profile shows 150,000 or so clones, around 81% of them singletons. V gave up 8 bases and J gave up 5 bases, with 17 bases separating them. The CDR3 is 14 amino acids. Germline V gene sequence: CDR1 MNHEY, CDR2 SVGAGI. The sample belongs to a study of blood T cell repertoires in COVID-19. Across the study: COVID-19 samples collected from the United States, Italy and Spain covered acute and convalescent phases. In each case, the material was cDNA or gDNA derived from T cells, B-cell-depleted T cells, or PBMCs.

The receptor's source is a woman in her 40s with active or convalescent COVID-19. The rearrangement joins TRBV6-5 to TRBJ2-3; TRBD2 might be the D (6 bases). The sequenced sample was peripheral blood. Here the CDR3 reads CASPGLMSGDTQYF. The CDR3 DNA sequence: TGTGCCAGCCCGGGACTTATGAGTGGAGATACGCAGTATTTT.